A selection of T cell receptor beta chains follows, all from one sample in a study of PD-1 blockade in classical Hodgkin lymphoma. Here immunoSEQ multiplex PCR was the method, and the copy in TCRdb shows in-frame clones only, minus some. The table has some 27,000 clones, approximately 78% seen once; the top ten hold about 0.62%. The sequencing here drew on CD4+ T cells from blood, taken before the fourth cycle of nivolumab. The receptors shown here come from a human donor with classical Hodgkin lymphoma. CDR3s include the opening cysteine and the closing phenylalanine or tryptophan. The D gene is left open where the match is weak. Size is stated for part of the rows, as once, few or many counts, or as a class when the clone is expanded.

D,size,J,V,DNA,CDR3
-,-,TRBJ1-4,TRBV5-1,TGCGCCAGCAGCATAGGGGGTAATAATGAAAAACTGTTTTTT,CASSIGGNNEKLFF
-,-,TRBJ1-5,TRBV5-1,TGCGCCAGCAGCTTGATGGGTGACGGTCAGCCCCAGCATTTT,CASSLMGDGQPQHF
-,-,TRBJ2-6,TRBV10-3,TGTGCCATCAGTGAGGTGCGGGGTAACTCTGGGGCCAACGTCCTGACTTTC,CAISEVRGNSGANVLTF
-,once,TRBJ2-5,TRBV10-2,TGCGCCAGCAGTTACCTAGGCGTGGGAAGGGAGACCCAGTACTTC,CASSYLGVGRETQYF
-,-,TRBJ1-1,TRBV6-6,TGTGCCAGCAGTTACGAGGTGAACACTGAAGCTTTCTTT,CASSYEVNTEAFF
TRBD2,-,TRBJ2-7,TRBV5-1,TGCGCCAGCAGTACTAGCGGGGGGGCGTACGAGCAGTACTTC,CASSTSGGAYEQYF
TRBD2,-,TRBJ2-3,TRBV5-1,TGCGCCAGCAGCCCCGGGCGGGGGTCCACAGATACGCAGTATTTT,CASSPGRGSTDTQYF
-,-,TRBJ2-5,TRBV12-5,TGTGCTAGTGGTTTGGACTTACAAGAGACCCAGTACTTC,CASGLDLQETQYF
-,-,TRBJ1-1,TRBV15,TGTGCCACCAGCAGAGAGTACCGGGACGGCAGTGAAGCTTTCTTT,CATSREYRDGSEAFF
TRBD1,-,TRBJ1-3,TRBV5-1,TGCGCCAGCAGCTTGGGAGGGGGCGGAAACACCATATATTTT,CASSLGGGGNTIYF
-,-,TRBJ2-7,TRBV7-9,TGTGCCAGCAGCTTAGCAGGCGGCTCCTACGAGCAGTACTTC,CASSLAGGSYEQYF
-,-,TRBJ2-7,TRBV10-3,TGTGCCATCAGGGGGGTTTCCTACGAGCAGTACTTC,CAIRGVSYEQYF
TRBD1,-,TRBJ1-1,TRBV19,TGTGCCAGTAGTACCGGGACAGGGATCACTGAAGCTTTCTTT,CASSTGTGITEAFF
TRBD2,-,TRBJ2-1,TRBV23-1,TGCGCCAGCAGTCAAATGGGGGGGGACGAGCAGTTCTTC,CASSQMGGDEQFF
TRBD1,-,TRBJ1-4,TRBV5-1,TGCGCCAGCAGCATCCAGGGGGCTGGGGAAAAACTGTTTTTT,CASSIQGAGEKLFF
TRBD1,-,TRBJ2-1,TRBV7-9,TGTGCCAGCAGAATCCTAGACAGGGGCGATGAGCAGTTCTTC,CASRILDRGDEQFF
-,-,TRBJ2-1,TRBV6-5,TGTGCCAGCAGTCACTTTAACCCTCGGGCCCGCAATGAGCAGTTCTTC,CASSHFNPRARNEQFF
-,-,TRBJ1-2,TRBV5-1,TGCGCCAGCAGCCTCGGACAAAGCTATGGCTACACCTTC,CASSLGQSYGYTF
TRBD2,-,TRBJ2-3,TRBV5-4,TGTGCCAGCAGCCCAGCGGGGGGGCCTCTGAGCACAGATACGCAGTATTTT,CASSPAGGPLSTDTQYF
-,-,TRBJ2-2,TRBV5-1,TGCGCCAGCTGCGAAACAGGGAACACCGGGGAGCTGTTTTTT,CASCETGNTGELFF
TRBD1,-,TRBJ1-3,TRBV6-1,TGTGCCAGCGGATCCACCGGACAGGGGGGAAACACCATATATTTT,CASGSTGQGGNTIYF
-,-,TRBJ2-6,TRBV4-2,TGTGCCAGCAGCCAGTCCTCTGGGGCCAACGTCCTGACTTTC,CASSQSSGANVLTF
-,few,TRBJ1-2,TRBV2,TGTGCCAGCAGTCTGGGGTTCTATGGCTACACCTTC,CASSLGFYGYTF
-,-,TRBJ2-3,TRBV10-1,TGCGCCAGCAGTGAGCGGGGGGCAAACACAGATACGCAGTATTTT,CASSERGANTDTQYF
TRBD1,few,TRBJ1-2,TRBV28,TGTGCCAGCAGGGGACAGGTCACTAACTATGGCTACACCTTC,CASRGQVTNYGYTF
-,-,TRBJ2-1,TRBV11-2,TGTGCCAGCAGCCCAGGGACTTCTGAATACAATGAGCAGTTCTTC,CASSPGTSEYNEQFF
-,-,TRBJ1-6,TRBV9,TGTGCCAGCAGCGCACGCCCGGACAGCTATAATTCACCCCTCCACTTT,CASSARPDSYNSPLHF
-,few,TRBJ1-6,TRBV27,TGTGCCAGCAGTTTGTCTACGCAGGGGAATAATTCACCCCTCCACTTT,CASSLSTQGNNSPLHF
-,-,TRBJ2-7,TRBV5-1,TGCGCCAGCAGCGGGGGGATATTAAGCTCCTACGAGCAGTACTTC,CASSGGILSSYEQYF
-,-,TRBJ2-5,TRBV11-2,TGTGCCAGCAGCTCACTCCGGGGGCGGCAAGAGACCCAGTACTTC,CASSSLRGRQETQYF
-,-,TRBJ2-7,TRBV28,TGTGCCAGCAAAACAGGCGCCTCTCTTAGGTACGAGCAGTACTTC,CASKTGASLRYEQYF
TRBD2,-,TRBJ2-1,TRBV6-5,TGTGCCAGCAGCGCAGCGGGGTCGGGGTACAATGAGCAGTTCTTC,CASSAAGSGYNEQFF
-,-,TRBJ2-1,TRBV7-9,TGTGCCAGCAGCTTAGAACAGGGAAGGGGGATCTTC,CASSLEQGRGIF
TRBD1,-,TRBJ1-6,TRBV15,TGTGCCACCACAAGGACAGGGGCTAATTCACCCCTCCACTTT,CATTRTGANSPLHF
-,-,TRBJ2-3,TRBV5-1,TGCGCCAGCAGCTTGGCTCCGGGGGTCACAGATACGCAGTATTTT,CASSLAPGVTDTQYF
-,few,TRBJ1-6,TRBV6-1,TGTGCCAGCAGGGAATATGGTTCACCCCTCCACTTT,CASREYGSPLHF
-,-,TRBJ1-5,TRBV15,TGTGCCACCAGCAGAGCTGCCCTTTCGGACAGCCGCAATCAGCCCCAGCATTTT,CATSRAALSDSRNQPQHF
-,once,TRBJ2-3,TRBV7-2,TGTGCCAGCAGCTGGAACCGGGACTCGTCTAGCACAGATACGCAGTATTTT,CASSWNRDSSSTDTQYF
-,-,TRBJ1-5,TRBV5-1,TGCGCCAGCAGCTCCCAGGGAATGGGGCCCCAGCATTTT,CASSSQGMGPQHF
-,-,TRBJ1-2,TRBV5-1,TGCGCCAGCAGCGGGGAGGCGGGATCGTATGGCTACACCTTC,CASSGEAGSYGYTF
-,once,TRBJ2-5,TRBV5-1,TGCGCCAGCAGCTTGGTGCTCGCGGAAGAGACCCAGTACTTC,CASSLVLAEETQYF
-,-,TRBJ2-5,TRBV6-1,TGTGCCAGCGTAACAGGGAATCGGGAGACCCAGTACTTC,CASVTGNRETQYF
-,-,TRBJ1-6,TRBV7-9,TGTGCCAGCAGCTTGTTGGATTCACCCCTCCACTTT,CASSLLDSPLHF